This T cell receptor beta chain came from a study of T cells in Graves' hyperthyroidism and ophthalmopathy. Study-wide results and caveats: Most expanded thyroid clonotypes above 0.001 recurred in blood. Ophthalmopathy was identified by the model a median roughly 6.5 months ahead of onset.

RNA transcripts yielded amplified TCR beta CDR3 regions. HTBI primers were used for first-round RT-PCR of the TCR CDR3. Using its own MiXCR run on the multiplex PCR reads, TCRdb lists one record per CDR3 protein. The sample consists of 530,000 or so distinct CDR3 sequences, about half of them appearing once. This clonotype has a count of ten or more. Its specificity is not known. Stable Graves' hyperthyroidism denoted no ophthalmopathy progression over 18 months. This CDR3 spans 15 amino acids. The germline gives CDR1 SGHNT, CDR2 YYREEE (reference sequence). The ends were cut back, 4 bases at V and 4 bases at J, with 17 bases in the middle.

V is TRBV5-4 and J is TRBJ1-1; perhaps TRBD1 as D (5 bases). The clonotype was recovered from a woman aged 18-30 years with Graves' hyperthyroidism. Material for sequencing was peripheral blood or thyroid tissue (not recorded which). Here the CDR3 reads CASSATASQGTEAFF. Written as DNA, the CDR3 is TGTGCCAGCAGCGCGACAGCCTCTCAGGGCACTGAAGCTTTCTTT.